This record looks at one T cell receptor beta chain sequence and its context. What it recognizes is unknown. The data were obtained in a study of CD8+CD57+ T cells in acquired aplastic anemia. The wider study: Yields of DNA that came from sorted CD4+ and CD8+ cells averaged about 3.4 ug. Findings and limits, study-wide: Patients were compared with controls for CD8+ Simpson's diversity, and no significant difference emerged.

Patients included in sequencing had previously demonstrated CD8+CD57+ cell expansion by flow cytometry. The patients all had a severe acquired aplastic anemia diagnosis. The study sampled blood from patients who had received no therapy. Genomic DNA templated the TCR beta VDJ and CDR3 profiling. TCRdb reprocessed the reads via MiXCR and lists one record per CDR3 protein. The table lists about 200,000 distinct CDR3 sequences, 50% to 70% of them singletons. The specimen was sorted CD4+, CD8+, or CD8+CD57+ T cells (not recorded which) from PBMCs. The receptor was isolated from a human donor with aplastic anemia.

This CDR3 is CASSLGLGGLSETQYF. For the CDR3, the DNA is TGTGCCAGCAGCTTAGGCCTCGGGGGGCTGTCGGAGACCCAGTACTTC. This chain links TRBV7-8 with TRBJ2-5; possible D gene TRBD2, 7 bases. V lost 1 base to trimming and J lost 5 bases, with 17 bases between them. Germline lookup yields CDR1 SGHVS and CDR2 FQNEAQ. The CDR3 consists of 16 residues. Using reference TRBV7-8 and TRBJ2-5 for the parts outside the CDR3, the full variable domain is GAGVSQSPRYKVAKRGQDVALRCDPISGHVSLFWYQQALGQGPEFLTYFQNEAQLDKSGLPSDRFFAERPEGSVSTLKIQRTQQEDSAVYLCASSLGLGGLSETQYFGPGTRLLVL.